This T cell receptor (beta chain) comes out of a study of control samples from healthy donors and cancer patients (dated by TCRdb to 2018 to 2021). From its cysteine to its phenylalanine, the CDR3 spans 15 amino acids. The only DNA kept is the CDR3, 45 bases in frame from the first base. V trim: 4 bases; J trim: 3 bases; unmatched bases: 9. From a lookup of the germline V gene (reference sequence), CDR1 and CDR2 are GTSNPN and SVGIG. The library relied on the immunoSEQ multiplex PCR assay. TCRdb obtained this table from immuneACCESS and retained in-frame rearrangements with V and J assigned. These tables miss some clones; where compared with another copy, unresolved V genes account for less than half of the shortfall, and the remainder is unexplained. This sample has under 65,000 clones in its table, and just over 90% of those were observed once. Clones ranked in the top ten supply 1% to 1.5% of the sample.

Remarks on this clone: Its cognate antigen has yet to be identified. No clone much larger than this one lies a single base away; base qualities are absent.

This chain is built from TRBV30 and TRBJ2-1; 7 middle bases align to TRBD2. Source material: PBMCs. The sequence came from a woman aged 50 to 60 with colorectal cancer. The CDR3 reads as follows: CAWKIGPGGYNEQFF. The DNA sequence reads TGTGCCTGGAAAATAGGGCCGGGGGGCTACAATGAGCAGTTCTTC.